These 6 T cell receptor beta chains were sequenced from one sample in a study of T cell changes during pregnancy in multiple sclerosis. TCRdb's copy holds only in-frame clones and misses some; the assay was immunoSEQ multiplex PCR. Here the sample spans tens of thousands of clones, around 92% being singletons. This sample comprised CD4+ T cells from peripheral blood mononuclear cells, obtained in the second trimester of pregnancy. The receptors were sampled from a female donor in good health, enrolled as a control in a pregnancy study.

This chain connects TRBV7-9 to TRBJ1-2, with 8 bases identical to TRBD1. Unmatched junction bases numbered 7, after V lost 2 bases and J lost 2 bases. CDR3 length: 16 amino acids. CDR1 and CDR2 from the germline V gene are SEHNR and FQNEAQ (reference sequence). The CDR3 protein is CASSLTPRTGNYGYTF. CDR3 in DNA: TGTGCCAGCAGCTTAACCCCCCGGACAGGGAACTATGGCTACACCTTC.

This clone was observed a few times. The rearrangement uses TRBV10-1 and TRBJ2-7; TRBD1 agrees at 10 bases. V trimming: 0 bases; J trimming: 4 bases; junction bases outside the gene matches: 3. The CDR3 is 15 residues long. CDR1 is WNHNN, CDR2 SYGVQD, per germline (reference sequence). For the CDR3, the DNA is TGCGCCAGCAGTGAGTCGGGGACAGGGGAGTACGAGCAGTACTTC. Translated: CASSESGTGEYEQYF.

The chain combines TRBV7-9 with TRBJ2-5; 7 nucleotides line up with TRBD1. The V segment lost 5 bases and the J segment 5 bases; nucleotides outside the gene matches: 5. Germline CDR1 reads SEHNR; CDR2 reads FQNEAQ (reference sequence). The CDR3 is 13 residues long. DNA of the CDR3: TGTGCCAGCAGCCAGGGGGTCGGGGAGACCCAGTACTTC. Its protein is CASSQGVGETQYF.

This chain uses TRBV18 with TRBJ1-1, with a possible D match to TRBD1 (5 bases). CDR1 is KGHSH and CDR2 is LQKENI in the germline V gene. V was clipped by 4 bases and J by 0 bases, with 15 bases between them. The CDR3 loop spans 16 amino acids. CDR3 coding DNA: TGTGCCAGCTCACTACAAGGGGCCTCCATGAACACTGAAGCTTTCTTT. It translates to CASSLQGASMNTEAFF.

The chain has TRBV27 and TRBJ1-6, with unresolved D. V was clipped by 3 bases and J by 6 bases, with 21 bases between them. This CDR3 is built from 18 residues. Per the germline V gene, CDR1 is MNHEY and CDR2 is SMNVEV (reference sequence). In DNA, the CDR3 is TGTGCCAGCAGTTTCAGGCGGATCATCCAGGAGGGTAATTCACCCCTCCACTTT. As protein: CASSFRRIIQEGNSPLHF.

J is TRBJ2-7 and V is TRBV10-3; 7 bases agree with TRBD1. Germline V CDR1 and CDR2: ENHRY, SYGVKD. This CDR3 has 15 amino acids. V lost 6 bases and J lost 0; bases outside the gene matches: 8. The CDR3 DNA reads as TGTGCCATCAGAGGACAGGATTTCTACTCCTACGAGCAGTACTTC. Protein product: CAIRGQDFYSYEQYF.